This T cell receptor beta chain was identified during a study of shared clonotypes between healthy human individuals. TCRdb keeps only in-frame clones here, not all; method: immunoSEQ multiplex PCR. Of about 330,000 clones in the sample, roughly 70% were seen once. Study observations and caveats: Naive subsets typically showed greater estimated richness than memory subsets.

The germline V gene encodes CDR1 SGHTA and CDR2 FQGTGA. CDR3 size: 16 residues. Trimming left V 3 bases short and J 6 bases short, with 17 bases between. As for this clone: No antigen is known for it.

J is TRBJ2-2 and V is TRBV7-3; D is tentatively TRBD1 or TRBD2 (5 bases each). The sequencing input was memory CD4+ T cells sorted from blood. The subset here: CD45RA-negative fraction. The receptor was isolated from a man in his thirties or forties in good health. CDR3 coding DNA: TGTGCCAGCAGCTTGTTTAGCGTGGGGGATCCCGGGGAGCTGTTTTTT. This sequence encodes CASSLFSVGDPGELFF.